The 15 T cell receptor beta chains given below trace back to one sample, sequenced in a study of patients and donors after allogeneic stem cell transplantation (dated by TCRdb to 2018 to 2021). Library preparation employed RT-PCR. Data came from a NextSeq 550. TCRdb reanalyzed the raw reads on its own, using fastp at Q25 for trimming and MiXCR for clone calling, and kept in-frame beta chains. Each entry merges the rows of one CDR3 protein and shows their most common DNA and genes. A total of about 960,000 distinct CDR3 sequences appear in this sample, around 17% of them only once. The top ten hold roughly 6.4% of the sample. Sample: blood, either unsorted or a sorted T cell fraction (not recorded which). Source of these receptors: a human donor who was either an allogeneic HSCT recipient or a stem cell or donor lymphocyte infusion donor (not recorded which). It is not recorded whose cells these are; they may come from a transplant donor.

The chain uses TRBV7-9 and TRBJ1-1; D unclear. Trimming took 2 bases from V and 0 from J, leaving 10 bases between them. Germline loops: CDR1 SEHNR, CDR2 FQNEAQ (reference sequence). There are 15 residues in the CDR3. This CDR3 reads CASSLLVSLNTEAFF. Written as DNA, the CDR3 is TGTGCCAGCAGCTTATTGGTTAGTTTGAACACTGAAGCTTTCTTT.

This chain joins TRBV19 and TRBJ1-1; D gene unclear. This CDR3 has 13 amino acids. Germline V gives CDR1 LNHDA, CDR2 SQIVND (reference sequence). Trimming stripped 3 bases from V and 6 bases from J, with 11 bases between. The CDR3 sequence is CASSMVNGAEAFF. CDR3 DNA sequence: TGTGCCAGTAGTATGGTGAACGGGGCTGAAGCTTTCTTT. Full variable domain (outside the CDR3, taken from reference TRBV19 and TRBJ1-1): DGGITQSPKYLFRKEGQNVTLSCEQNLNHDAMYWYRQDPGQGLRLIYYSQIVNDFQKGDIAEGYSVSREKKESFPLTVTSAQKNPTAFYLCASSMVNGAEAFFGQGTRLTVV.

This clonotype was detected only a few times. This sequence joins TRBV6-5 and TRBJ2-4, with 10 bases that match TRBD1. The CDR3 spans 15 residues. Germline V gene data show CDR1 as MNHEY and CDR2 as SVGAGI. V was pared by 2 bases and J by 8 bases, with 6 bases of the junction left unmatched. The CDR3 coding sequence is TGTGCCAGCAGTTACACCGGGGACAGGGGTGACATTCAGTACTTC. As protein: CASSYTGDRGDIQYF.

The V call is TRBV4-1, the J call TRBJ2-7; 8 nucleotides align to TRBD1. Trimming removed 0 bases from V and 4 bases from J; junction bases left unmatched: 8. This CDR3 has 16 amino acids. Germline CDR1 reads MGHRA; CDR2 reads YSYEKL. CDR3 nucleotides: TGCGCCAGCAGCCAAGAGCAGGGGCAGGGGGCGTACGAGCAGTACTTC. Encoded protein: CASSQEQGQGAYEQYF.

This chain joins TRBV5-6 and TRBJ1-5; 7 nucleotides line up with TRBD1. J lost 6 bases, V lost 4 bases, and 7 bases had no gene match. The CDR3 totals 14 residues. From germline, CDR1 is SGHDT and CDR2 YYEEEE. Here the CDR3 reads CASSMTGIGQPQHF. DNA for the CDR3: TGTGCCAGCAGCATGACAGGGATCGGTCAGCCCCAGCATTTT.

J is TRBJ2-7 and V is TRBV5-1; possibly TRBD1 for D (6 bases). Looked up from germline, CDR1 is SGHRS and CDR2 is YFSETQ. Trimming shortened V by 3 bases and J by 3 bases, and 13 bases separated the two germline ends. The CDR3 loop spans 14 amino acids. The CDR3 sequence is CASSSLGHIYEQYF. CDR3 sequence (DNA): TGCGCCAGCAGCTCCTTGGGACACATCTACGAGCAGTACTTC.

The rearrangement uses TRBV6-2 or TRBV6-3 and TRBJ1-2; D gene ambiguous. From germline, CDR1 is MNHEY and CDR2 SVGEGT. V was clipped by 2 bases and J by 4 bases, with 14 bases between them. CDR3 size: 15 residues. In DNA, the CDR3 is TGTGCCAGCAGTTACCCAGGCAGGCCTTCCTATGGCTACACCTTC. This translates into CASSYPGRPSYGYTF.

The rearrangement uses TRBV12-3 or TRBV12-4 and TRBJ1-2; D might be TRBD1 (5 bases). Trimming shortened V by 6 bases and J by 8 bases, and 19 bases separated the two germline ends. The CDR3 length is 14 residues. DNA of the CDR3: TGTGCCAGCAGCCCCAGAGCAGGGCGAGGGGGCTACACCTTC. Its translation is CASSPRAGRGGYTF.

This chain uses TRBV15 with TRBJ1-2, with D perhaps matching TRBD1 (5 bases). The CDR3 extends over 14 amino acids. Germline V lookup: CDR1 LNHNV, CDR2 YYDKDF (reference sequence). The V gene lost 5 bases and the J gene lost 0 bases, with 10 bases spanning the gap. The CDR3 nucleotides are TGTGCCACCAGCCCTCAGGGTCCTAACTATGGCTACACCTTC. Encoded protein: CATSPQGPNYGYTF.

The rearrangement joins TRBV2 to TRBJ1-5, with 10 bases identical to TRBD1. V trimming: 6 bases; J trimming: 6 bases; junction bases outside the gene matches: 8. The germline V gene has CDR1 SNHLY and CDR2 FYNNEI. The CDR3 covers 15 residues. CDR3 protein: CASRGTGALGQPQHF. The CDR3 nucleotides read TGTGCCAGCAGGGGGACAGGGGCCCTCGGTCAGCCCCAGCATTTT.

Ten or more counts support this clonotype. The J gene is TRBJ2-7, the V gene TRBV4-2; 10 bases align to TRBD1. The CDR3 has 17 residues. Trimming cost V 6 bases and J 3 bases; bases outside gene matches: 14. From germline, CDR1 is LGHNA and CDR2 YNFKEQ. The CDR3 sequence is CASSKYAGTGEGYEQYF. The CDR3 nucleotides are TGTGCCAGCAGTAAATACGCCGGGACAGGGGAGGGCTACGAGCAGTACTTC.

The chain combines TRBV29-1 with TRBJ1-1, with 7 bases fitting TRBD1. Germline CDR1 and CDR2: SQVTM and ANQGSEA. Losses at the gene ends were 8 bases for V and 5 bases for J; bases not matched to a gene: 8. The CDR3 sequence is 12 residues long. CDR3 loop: CSPVRGGTEAFF. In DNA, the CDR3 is TGCAGCCCTGTCAGGGGGGGGACTGAAGCTTTCTTT.

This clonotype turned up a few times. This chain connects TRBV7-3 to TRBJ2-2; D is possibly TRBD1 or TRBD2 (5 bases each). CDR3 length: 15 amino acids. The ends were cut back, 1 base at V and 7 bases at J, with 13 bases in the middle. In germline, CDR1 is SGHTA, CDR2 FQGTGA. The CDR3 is CASSLRGPTNGELFF. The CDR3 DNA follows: TGTGCCAGCAGCTTAAGGGGACCTACGAACGGGGAGCTGTTTTTT.

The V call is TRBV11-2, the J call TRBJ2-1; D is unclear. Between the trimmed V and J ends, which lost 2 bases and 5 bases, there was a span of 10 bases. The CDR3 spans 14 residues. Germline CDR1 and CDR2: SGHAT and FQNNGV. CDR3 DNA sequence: TGTGCCAGCAGCTTAATTAGAATGGACAATGAGCAGTTCTTC. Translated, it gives CASSLIRMDNEQFF.

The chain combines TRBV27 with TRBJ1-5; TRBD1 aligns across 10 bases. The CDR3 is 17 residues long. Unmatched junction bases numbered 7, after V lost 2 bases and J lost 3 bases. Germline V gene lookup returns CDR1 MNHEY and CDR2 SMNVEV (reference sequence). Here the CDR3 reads CASSLIGTGVLNQPQHF. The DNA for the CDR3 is TGTGCCAGCAGTTTAATTGGGACAGGGGTCCTCAATCAGCCCCAGCATTTT.